A single T cell receptor (beta chain) is shown here with its context. The entry originates in a study of blood T cell repertoires in COVID-19. Study information: The United States, Italy and Spain provided the acute and convalescent COVID-19 samples. Sources were T cells, B-cell-depleted T cells, or PBMCs; the material itself was cDNA or gDNA.

Germline V lookup: CDR1 SGHDT, CDR2 YYEEEE. The CDR3 has 16 amino acids. V dropped 4 bases and J dropped 5 bases, with 20 bases sitting between them. Authors' methods: Quantification of nucleated cells was approximated via reference gene primer amplification. Measured with immunoSEQ multiplex PCR; TCRdb has only the in-frame clones, and not every one. The D gene and trimming were derived from the DNA, and the V and J assignments and clone size from that table. The table shows 85,000 to 120,000 clones, with 75% to 90% occurring only once. Sequenced input: peripheral blood. This chain joins TRBV5-6 and TRBJ2-3, with D perhaps TRBD2 (7 bases). This TCR was sampled from a human donor in a cohort sampled during active COVID-19. Here the CDR3 DNA reads TGTGCCAGCAGCCACATCCGGGGGGCCATGGGAGATACGCAGTATTTT. The encoded protein is CASSHIRGAMGDTQYF.